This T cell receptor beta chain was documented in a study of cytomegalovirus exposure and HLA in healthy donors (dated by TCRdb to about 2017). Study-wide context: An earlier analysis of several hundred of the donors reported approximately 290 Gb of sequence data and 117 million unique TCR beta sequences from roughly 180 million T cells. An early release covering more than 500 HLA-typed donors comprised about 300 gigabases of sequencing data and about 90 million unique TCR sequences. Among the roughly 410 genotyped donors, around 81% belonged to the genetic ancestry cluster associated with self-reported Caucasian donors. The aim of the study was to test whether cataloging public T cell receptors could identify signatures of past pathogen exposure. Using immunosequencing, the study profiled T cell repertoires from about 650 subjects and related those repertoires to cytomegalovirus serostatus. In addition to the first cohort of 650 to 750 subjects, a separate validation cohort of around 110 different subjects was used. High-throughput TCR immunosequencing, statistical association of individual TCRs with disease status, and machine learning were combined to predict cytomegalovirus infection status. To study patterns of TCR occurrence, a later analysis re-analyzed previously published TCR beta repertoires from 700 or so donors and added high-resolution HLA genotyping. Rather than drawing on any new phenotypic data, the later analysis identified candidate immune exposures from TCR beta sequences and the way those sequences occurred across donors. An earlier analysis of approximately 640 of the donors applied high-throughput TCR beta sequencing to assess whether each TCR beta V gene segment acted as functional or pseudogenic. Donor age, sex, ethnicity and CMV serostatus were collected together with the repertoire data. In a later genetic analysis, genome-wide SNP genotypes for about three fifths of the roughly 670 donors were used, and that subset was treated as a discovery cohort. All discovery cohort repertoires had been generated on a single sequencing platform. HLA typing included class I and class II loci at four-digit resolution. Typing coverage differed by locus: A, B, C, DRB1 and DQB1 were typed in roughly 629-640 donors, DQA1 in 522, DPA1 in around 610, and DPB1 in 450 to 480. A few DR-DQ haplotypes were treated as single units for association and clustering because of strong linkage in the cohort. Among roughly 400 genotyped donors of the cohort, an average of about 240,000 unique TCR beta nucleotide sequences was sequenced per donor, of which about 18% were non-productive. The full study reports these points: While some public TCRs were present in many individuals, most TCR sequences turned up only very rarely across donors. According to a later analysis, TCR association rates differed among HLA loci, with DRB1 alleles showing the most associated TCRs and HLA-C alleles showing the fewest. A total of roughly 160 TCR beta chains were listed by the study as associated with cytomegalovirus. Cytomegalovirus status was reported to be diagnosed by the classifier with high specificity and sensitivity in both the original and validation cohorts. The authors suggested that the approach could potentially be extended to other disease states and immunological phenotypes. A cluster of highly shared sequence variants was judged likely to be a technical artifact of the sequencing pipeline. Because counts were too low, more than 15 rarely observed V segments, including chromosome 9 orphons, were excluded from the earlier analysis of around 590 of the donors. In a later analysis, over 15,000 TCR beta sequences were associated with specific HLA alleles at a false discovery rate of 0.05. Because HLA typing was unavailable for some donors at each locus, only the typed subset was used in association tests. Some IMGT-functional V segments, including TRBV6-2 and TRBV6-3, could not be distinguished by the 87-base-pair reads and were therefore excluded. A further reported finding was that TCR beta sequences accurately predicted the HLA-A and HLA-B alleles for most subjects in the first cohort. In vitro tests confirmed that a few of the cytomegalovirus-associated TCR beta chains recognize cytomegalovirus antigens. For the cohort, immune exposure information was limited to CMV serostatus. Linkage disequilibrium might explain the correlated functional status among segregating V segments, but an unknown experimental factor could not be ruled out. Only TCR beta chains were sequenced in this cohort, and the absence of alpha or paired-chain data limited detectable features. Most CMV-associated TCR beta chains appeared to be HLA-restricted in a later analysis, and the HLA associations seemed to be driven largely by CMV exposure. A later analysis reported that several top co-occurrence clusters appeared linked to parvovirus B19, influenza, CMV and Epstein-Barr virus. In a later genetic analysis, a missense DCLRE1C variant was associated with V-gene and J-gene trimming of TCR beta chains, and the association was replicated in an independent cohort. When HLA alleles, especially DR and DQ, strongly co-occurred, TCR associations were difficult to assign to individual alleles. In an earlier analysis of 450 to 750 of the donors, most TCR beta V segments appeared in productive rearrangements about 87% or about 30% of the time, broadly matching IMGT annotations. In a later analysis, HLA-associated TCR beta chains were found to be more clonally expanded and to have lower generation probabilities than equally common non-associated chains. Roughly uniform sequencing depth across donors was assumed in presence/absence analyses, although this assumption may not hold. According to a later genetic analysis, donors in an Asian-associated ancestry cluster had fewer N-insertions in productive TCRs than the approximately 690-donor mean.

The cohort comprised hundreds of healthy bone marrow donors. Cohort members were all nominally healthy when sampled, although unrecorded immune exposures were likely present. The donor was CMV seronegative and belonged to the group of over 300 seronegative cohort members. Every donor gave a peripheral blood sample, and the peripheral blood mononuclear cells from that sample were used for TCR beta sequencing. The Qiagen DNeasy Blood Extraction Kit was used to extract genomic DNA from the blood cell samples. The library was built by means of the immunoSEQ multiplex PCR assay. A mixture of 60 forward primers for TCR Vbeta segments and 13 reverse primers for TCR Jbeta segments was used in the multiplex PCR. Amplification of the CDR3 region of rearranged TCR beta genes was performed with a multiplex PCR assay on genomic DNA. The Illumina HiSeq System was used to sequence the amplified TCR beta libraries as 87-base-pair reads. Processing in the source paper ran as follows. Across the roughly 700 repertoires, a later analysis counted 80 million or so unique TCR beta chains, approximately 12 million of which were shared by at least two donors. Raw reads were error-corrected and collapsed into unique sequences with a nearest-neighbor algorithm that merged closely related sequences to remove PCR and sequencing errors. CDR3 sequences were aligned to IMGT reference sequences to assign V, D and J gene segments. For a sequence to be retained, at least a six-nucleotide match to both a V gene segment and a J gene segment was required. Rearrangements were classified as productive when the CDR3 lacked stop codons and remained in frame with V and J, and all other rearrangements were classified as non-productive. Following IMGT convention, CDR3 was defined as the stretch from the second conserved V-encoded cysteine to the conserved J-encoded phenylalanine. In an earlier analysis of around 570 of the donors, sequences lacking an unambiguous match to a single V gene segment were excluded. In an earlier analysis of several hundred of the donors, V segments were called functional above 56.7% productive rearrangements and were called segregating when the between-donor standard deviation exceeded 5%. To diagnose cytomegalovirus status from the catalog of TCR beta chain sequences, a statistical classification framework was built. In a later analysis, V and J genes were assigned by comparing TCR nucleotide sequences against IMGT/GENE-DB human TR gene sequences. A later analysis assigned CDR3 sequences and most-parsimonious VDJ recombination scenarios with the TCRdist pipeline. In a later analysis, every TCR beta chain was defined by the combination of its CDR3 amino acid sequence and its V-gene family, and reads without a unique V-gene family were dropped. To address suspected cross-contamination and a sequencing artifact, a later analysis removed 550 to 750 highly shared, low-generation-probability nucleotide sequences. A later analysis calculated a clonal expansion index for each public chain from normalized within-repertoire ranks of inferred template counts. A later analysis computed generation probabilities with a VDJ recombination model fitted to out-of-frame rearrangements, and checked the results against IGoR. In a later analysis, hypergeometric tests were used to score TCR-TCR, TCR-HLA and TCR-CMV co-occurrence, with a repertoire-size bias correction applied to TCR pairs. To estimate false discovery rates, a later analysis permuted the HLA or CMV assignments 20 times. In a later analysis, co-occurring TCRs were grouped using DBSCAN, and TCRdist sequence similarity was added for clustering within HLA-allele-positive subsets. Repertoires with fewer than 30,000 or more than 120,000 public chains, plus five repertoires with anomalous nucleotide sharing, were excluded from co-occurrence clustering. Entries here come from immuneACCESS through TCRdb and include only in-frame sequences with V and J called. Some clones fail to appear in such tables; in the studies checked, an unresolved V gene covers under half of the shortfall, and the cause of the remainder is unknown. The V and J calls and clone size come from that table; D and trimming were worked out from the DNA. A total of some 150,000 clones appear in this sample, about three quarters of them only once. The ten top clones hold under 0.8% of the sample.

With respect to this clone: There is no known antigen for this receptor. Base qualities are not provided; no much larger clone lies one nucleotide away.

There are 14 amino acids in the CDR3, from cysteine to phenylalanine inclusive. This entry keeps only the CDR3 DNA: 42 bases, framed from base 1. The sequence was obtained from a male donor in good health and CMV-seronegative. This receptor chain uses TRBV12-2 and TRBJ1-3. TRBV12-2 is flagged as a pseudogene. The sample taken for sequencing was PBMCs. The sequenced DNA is TGTGCAAGTCGCTTAGTTCGACTTGGGAACACCATATATTTT. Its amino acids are CASRLVRLGNTIYF.